Included here is one T cell receptor (beta chain) sequence, with context. Self-reported history from a screening survey and questionnaire set each donor's cohort. These data originate in a study of blood T cell repertoires in COVID-19. For the study at large: T cells, B-cell-depleted T cells, or PBMCs provided the cDNA or gDNA that served as material.

Method: immunoSEQ multiplex PCR; TCRdb's copy keeps in-frame clones and lacks some. The data show 150,000 or so clones, with roughly 83% seen just once and 3.5% to 5% held by the top ten. Germline V lookup: CDR1 LGHDT, CDR2 YNNKEL (reference sequence). After removal of 5 bases from V and 5 bases from J, the junction contained 8 bases not matched to a gene. The CDR3 covers 15 residues. The sample comprised PBMCs or T cells enriched from blood (not recorded which). J is TRBJ1-1 and V is TRBV3-1 (or the pseudogene TRBV3-2); 10 bases are a match to TRBD1. The receptor was isolated from a woman aged 45-65 years who had recovered from COVID-19. The CDR3 DNA reads as TGTGCCAGCAGCAATAGACAGGGGGCGAGGACTGAAGCTTTCTTT. This gives the protein CASSNRQGARTEAFF.